The rows below give T cell receptor beta chains drawn from one sample of a study of blood T cell repertoires in COVID-19. TCRdb keeps only in-frame clones here, not all; method: immunoSEQ multiplex PCR. The table shows about 150,000 clones, with 70% to 90% occurring only once. The sequenced material came from PBMCs or T cells enriched from blood (not recorded which). Receptor source: a woman aged 40 to 50 who had recovered from COVID-19. Both conserved end residues are part of each CDR3. Fields, in order: D gene, clone size, V gene, J gene, CDR3 protein, CDR3 DNA. A D gene is named only where the DNA matches it firmly. A clone size is listed for some rows: how often the clone was seen (once, few, many), or a class if it is expanded.

.	.	TRBV19	TRBJ2-7	CASSIGGSSYEQYF	TGTGCCAGTAGTATAGGCGGAAGCTCCTACGAGCAGTACTTC
TRBD1	.	TRBV7-2	TRBJ1-1	CASSLGLGQGNTEAFF	TGTGCCAGCAGCTTGGGTCTGGGACAGGGGAACACTGAAGCTTTCTTT
TRBD1	few	TRBV2	TRBJ1-2	CASSESGTGRLGYTF	TGTGCCAGCAGTGAATCCGGGACAGGGAGGCTGGGCTACACCTTC
TRBD2	.	TRBV4-1	TRBJ2-7	CASSQGAGDMAYEQYF	TGCGCCAGCAGCCAAGGGGCGGGAGATATGGCCTACGAGCAGTACTTC
.	few	TRBV12-5	TRBJ1-4	CASGLTATNEKLFF	TGTGCTAGTGGTTTGACAGCAACTAATGAAAAACTGTTTTTT
TRBD2	few	TRBV5-1	TRBJ2-1	CASSGPGLAGAQSYNEQFF	TGCGCCAGCAGCGGACCGGGACTAGCGGGAGCTCAATCCTACAATGAGCAGTTCTTC
.	.	TRBV4-1	TRBJ2-1	CASSQATGNEQFF	TGCGCCAGCAGCCAAGCGACAGGCAATGAGCAGTTCTTC
.	.	TRBV7-8	TRBJ2-3	CASSLIRMDTQYF	TGTGCCAGCAGCTTGATCAGGATGGATACGCAGTATTTT
TRBD1	few	TRBV4-1	TRBJ2-7	CASSLNDRGRSYEQYF	TGCGCCAGCAGCCTAAACGACAGGGGTCGTTCCTACGAGCAGTACTTC
.	.	TRBV4-1	TRBJ1-5	CASSQSVYGNQPQHF	TGCGCCAGCAGCCAATCGGTGTACGGCAATCAGCCCCAGCATTTT